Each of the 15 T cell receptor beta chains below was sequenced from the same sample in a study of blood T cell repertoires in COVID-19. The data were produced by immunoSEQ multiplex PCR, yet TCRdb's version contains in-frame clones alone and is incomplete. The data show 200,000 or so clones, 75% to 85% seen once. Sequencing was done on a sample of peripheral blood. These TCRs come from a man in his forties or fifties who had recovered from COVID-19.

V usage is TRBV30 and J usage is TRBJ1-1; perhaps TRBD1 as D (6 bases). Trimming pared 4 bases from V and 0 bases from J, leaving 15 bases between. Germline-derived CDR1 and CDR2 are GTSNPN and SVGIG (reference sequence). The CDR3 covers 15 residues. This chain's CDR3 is CAWNPGGPLNTEAFF. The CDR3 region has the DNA TGTGCCTGGAATCCGGGGGGGCCCTTGAACACTGAAGCTTTCTTT.

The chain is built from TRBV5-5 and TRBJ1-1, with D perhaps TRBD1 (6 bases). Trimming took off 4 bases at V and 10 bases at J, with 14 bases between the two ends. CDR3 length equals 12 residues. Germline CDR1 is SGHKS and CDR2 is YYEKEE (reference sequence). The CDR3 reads CASSRMGAGAFF. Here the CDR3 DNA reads TGTGCCAGCAGCCGAATGGGGGCTGGAGCTTTCTTT. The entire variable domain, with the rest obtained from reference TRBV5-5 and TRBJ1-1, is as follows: DAGVTQSPTHLIKTRGQQVTLRCSPISGHKSVSWYQQVLGQGPQFIFQYYEKEERGRGNFPDRFSARQFPNYSSELNVNALLLGDSALYLCASSRMGAGAFFGQGTRLTVV.

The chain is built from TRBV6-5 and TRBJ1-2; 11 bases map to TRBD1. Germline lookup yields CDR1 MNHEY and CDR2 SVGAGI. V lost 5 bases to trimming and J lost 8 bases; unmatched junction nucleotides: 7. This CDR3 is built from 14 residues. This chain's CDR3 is CASSRPGTGGGYTF. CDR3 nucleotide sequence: TGTGCCAGCAGTAGGCCAGGGACAGGGGGAGGCTACACCTTC.

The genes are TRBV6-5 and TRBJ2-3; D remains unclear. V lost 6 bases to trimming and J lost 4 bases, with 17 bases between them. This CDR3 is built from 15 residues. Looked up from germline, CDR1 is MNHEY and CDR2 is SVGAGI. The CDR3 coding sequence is TGTGCCAGCAGGAGGTACGGGTCGATGGCAGATACGCAGTATTTT. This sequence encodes CASRRYGSMADTQYF.

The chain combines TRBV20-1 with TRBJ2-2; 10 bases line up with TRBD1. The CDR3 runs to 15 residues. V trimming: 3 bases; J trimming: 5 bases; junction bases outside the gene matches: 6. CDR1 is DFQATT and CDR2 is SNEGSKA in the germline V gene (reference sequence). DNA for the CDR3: TGCAGTGCTAGTAATCCGGGACAGGGGACCGGGGAGCTGTTTTTT. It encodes CSASNPGQGTGELFF.

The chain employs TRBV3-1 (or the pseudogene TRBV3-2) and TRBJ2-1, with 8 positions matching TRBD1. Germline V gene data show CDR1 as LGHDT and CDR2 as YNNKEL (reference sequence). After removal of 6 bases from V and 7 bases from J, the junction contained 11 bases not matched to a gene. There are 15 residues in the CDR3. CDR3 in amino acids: CASRGGQEAVNEQFF. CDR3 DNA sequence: TGTGCCAGCAGGGGGGGACAGGAGGCGGTAAATGAGCAGTTCTTC.

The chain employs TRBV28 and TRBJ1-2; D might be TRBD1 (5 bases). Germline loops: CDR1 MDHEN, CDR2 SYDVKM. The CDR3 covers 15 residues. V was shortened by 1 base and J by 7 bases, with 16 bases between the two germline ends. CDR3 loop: CASSLSRAPLSGYTF. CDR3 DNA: TGTGCCAGCAGTTTATCCAGGGCCCCCTTATCTGGCTACACCTTC.

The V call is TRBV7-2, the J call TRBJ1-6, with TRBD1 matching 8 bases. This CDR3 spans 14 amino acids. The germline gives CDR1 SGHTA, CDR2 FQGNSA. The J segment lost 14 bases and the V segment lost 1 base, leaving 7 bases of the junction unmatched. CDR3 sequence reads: CASSLGQGILTLHF. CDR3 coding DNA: TGTGCCAGCAGCTTAGGACAGGGGATCTTAACCCTCCACTTT.

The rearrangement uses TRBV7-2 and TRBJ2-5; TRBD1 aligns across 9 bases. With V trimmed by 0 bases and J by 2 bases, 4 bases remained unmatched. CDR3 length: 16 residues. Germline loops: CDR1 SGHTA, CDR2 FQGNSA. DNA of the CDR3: TGTGCCAGCAGCTTAGCGTGGGACAGGGTACAAGAGACCCAGTACTTC. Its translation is CASSLAWDRVQETQYF.

CDR3 bases: TGTGCCAGTAGTATTGACAGGGCGATCGAGACCCAGTACTTC. Translated, it gives CASSIDRAIETQYF. This chain joins TRBV19 and TRBJ2-5; the match to TRBD1 covers 7 bases. Germline V CDR1 and CDR2: LNHDA, SQIVND (reference sequence). CDR3 length: 14 amino acids. The ends lost 3 bases at V and 5 bases at J; junction bases unmatched: 6.

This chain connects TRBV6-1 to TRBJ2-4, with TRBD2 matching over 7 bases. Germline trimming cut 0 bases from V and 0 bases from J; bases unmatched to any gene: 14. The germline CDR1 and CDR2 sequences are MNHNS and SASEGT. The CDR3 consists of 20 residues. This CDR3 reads CASSEAPVPSAGLAKNIQYF. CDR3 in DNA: TGTGCCAGCAGTGAAGCCCCCGTCCCCTCAGCGGGGCTAGCCAAAAACATTCAGTACTTC.

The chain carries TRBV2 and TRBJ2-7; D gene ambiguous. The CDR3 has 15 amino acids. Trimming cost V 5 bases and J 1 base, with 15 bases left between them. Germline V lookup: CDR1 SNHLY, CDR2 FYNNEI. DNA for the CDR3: TGTGCCAGCAGTCTCCACCCCCCCCAGTCCTACGAGCAGTACTTC. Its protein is CASSLHPPQSYEQYF.

The CDR3 sequence is CASSLQFAGGTEAFF. CDR3 bases: TGTGCCAGCAGTTTACAATTTGCAGGGGGCACTGAAGCTTTCTTT. The V gene is TRBV28, the J gene TRBJ1-1, with 7 bases fitting TRBD1. Germline V lookup: CDR1 MDHEN, CDR2 SYDVKM. This CDR3 region has 15 residues. The J segment lost 4 bases and the V segment lost 2 bases, leaving 7 bases of the junction unmatched.

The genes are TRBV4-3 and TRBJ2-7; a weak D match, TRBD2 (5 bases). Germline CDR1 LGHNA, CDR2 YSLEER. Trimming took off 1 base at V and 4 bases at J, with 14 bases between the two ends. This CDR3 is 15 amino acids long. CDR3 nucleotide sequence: TGCGCCAGCAGCCAAGGGATAGGGAGCCCTTACGAGCAGTACTTC. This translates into CASSQGIGSPYEQYF.

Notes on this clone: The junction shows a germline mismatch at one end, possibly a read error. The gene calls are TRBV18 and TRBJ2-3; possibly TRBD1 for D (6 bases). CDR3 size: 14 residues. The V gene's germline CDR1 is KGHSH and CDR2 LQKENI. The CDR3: CASSPQGVTDTQYF. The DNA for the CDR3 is TGTGCCAGCTCGCCACAGGGAGTTACAGATACGCAGTATTTT.